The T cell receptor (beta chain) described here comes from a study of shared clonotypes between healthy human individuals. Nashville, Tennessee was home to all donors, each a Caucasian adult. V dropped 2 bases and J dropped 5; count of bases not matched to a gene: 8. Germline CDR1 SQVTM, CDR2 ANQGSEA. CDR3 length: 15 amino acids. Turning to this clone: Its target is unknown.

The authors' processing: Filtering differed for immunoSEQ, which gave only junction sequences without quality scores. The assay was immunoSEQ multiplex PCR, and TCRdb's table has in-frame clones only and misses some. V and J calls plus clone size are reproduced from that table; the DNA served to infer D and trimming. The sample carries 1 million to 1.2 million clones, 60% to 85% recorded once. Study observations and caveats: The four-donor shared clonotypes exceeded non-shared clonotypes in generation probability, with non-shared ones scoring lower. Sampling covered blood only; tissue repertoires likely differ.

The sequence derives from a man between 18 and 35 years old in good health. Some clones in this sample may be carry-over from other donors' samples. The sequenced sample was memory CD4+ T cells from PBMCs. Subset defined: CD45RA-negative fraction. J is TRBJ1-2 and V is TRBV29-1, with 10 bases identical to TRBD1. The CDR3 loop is CSVERVEDRGYGYTF. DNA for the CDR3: TGCAGCGTTGAAAGGGTAGAGGACAGGGGGTATGGCTACACCTTC.